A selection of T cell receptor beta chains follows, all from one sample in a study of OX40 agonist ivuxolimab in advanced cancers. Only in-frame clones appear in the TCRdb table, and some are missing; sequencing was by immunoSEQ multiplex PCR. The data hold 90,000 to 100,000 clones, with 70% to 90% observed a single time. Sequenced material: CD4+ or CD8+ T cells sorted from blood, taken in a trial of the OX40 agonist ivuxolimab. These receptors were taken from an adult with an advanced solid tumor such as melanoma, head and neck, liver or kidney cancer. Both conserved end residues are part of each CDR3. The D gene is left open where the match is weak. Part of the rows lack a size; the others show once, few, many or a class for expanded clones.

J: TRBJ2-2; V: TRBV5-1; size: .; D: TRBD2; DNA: TGCGCCAGCAGGTCAGGACTAGCGGGAGGACCCGGGGAGCTGTTTTTT; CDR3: CASRSGLAGGPGELFF
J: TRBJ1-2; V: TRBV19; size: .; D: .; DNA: TGTGCCAGTAGTATAGATCGGGGATCTTCGGGGGGCTACACCTTC; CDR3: CASSIDRGSSGGYTF
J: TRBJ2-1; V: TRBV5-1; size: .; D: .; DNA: TGCGCCAGCAGCTTGGGACTATTTGAGCAGTTCTTC; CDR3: CASSLGLFEQFF
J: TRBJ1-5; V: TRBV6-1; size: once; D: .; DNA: TGTGCCAGCCGAGAGACGGTGGACAATCAGCCCCAGCATTTT; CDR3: CASRETVDNQPQHF
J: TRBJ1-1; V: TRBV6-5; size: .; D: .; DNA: TGTGCCAGCAGTCGGAACACTGAAGCTTTCTTT; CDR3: CASSRNTEAFF
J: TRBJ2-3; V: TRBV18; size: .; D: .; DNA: TGTGCCAGCTCACGGGCTAGCACAGATACGCAGTATTTT; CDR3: CASSRASTDTQYF
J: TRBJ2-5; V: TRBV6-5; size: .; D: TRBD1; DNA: TGTGCCGCCGGGGGGACAGGGAAAGAGACCCAGTACTTC; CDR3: CAAGGTGKETQYF
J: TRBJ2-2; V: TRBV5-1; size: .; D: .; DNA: TGCGCCAGCAGCTTGGAGGTGGTCTCCGGAACCGGGGAGCTGTTTTTT; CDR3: CASSLEVVSGTGELFF
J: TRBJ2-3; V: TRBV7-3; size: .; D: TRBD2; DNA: TGTGCCAGCAGCCCAAGCGGGGTTAGCACAGATACGCAGTATTTT; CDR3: CASSPSGVSTDTQYF
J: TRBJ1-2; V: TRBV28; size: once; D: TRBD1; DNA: TGTGCCAGCAGCCTGGGACAGAACTATGGCTACACCTTC; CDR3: CASSLGQNYGYTF
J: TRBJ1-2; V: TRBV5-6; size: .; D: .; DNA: TGTGCCAGCAGCTTTATTACGGATGGCTACACCTTC; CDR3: CASSFITDGYTF
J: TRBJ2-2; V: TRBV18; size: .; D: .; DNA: TGTGCCAGCTCACCACCCTCGACCGGGGAGCTGTTTTTT; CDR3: CASSPPSTGELFF
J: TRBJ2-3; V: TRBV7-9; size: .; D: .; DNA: TGTGCCAGCAGCCCGCTAGGGGGAGCACCAGATACGCAGTATTTT; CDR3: CASSPLGGAPDTQYF
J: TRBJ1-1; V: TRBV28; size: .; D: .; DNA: TGTGCCAGCCGGTCGCTGAACACTGAAGCTTTCTTT; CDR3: CASRSLNTEAFF
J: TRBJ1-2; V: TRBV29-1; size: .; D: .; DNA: TGCAGCGTTGAGTCGGCAGTCAACTATGGCTACACCTTC; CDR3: CSVESAVNYGYTF
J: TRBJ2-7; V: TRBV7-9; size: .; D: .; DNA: TGTGCCAGCGCGGACTTCCACCCTGTGGAGCAGTACTTC; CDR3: CASADFHPVEQYF
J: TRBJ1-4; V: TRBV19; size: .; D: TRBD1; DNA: TGTGCCAGTAGTAGGGCCGGGACAGAAAATGAAAAACTGTTTTTT; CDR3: CASSRAGTENEKLFF
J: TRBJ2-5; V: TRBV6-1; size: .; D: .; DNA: TGTGCCAGCAGAAACGCCGTAACTAGTACAGAGACCCAGTACTTC; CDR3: CASRNAVTSTETQYF
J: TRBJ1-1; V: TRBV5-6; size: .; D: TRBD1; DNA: TGTGCCAGCAGCTGGATCGACAGGGGAGAAGCTTTCTTT; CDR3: CASSWIDRGEAFF
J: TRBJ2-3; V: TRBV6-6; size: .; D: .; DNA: TGTGCCAGCAGTTACCCACAGGTAACAGATACGCAGTATTTT; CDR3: CASSYPQVTDTQYF
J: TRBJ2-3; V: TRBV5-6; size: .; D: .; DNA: TGTGCCAGCAGCTTAACAGCTGAAGATACGCAGTATTTT; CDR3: CASSLTAEDTQYF
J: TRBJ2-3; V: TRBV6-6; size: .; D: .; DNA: TGTGCCAGCAGTTACGGGAGAGGGGCCGCAGATACGCAGTATTTT; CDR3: CASSYGRGAADTQYF
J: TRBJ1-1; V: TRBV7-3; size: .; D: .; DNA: TGTGCCAGCAGCTTACTTGTGAACACTGAAGCTTTCTTT; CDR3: CASSLLVNTEAFF
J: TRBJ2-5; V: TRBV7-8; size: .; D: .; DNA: TGTGCCAGCAGCCGATTAAGGGGGAAAAGTGGCCCGTTAGAGACCCAGTACTTC; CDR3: CASSRLRGKSGPLETQYF
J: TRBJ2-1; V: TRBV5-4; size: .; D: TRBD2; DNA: TGTGCCAGCAGCCGGACTAGCGGGATAAGTAATGAGCAGTTCTTC; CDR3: CASSRTSGISNEQFF
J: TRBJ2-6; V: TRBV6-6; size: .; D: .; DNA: TGTGCCAGCATCCTTGGAGGGGCCGGGGCCAACGTCCTGACTTTC; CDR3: CASILGGAGANVLTF
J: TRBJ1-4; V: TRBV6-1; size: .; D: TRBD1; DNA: TGTGCCAGCAGTGAAGCGCACGGGACAGCTAATGAAAAACTGTTTTTT; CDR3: CASSEAHGTANEKLFF
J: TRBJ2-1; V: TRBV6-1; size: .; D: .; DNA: TGTGCCAGCAGTGAAGCGTACGGGAGAGGGGATGAGCAGTTCTTC; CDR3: CASSEAYGRGDEQFF
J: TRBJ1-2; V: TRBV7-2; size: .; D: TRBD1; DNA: TGTGCCAGCAGCCCTGGGACAGACTATGGCTACACCTTC; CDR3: CASSPGTDYGYTF
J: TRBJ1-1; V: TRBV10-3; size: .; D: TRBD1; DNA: TGTGCCATCAGTGGTGGGACAGGGAAAGCGGGGACTGAAGCTTTCTTT; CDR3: CAISGGTGKAGTEAFF
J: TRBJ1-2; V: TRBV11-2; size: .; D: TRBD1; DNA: TGTGCCAGCAGTCGGGACAGGATCTATGGCTACACCTTC; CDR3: CASSRDRIYGYTF
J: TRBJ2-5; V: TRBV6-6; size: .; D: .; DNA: TGTGCCAGCAGGGCGAGGTCCCTAGAGGCGACCCAGTACTTC; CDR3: CASRARSLEATQYF
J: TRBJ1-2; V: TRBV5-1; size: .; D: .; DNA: TGCGCCAGCAGCGATCCGGGCCCCGCCACTGGCTACACCTTC; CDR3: CASSDPGPATGYTF
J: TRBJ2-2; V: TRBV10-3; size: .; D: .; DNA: TGTGCCATCAGTGGGTACGGGGAGCTGTTTTTT; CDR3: CAISGYGELFF
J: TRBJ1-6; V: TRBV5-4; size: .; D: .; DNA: TGTGCCAGCAGCGGCAGGGTGGGTATAGGAGATTCACCCCTCCACTTT; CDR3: CASSGRVGIGDSPLHF
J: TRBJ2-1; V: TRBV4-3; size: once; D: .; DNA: TGCGCCAGCAGCCCCCAAGGCGGGGAAAAGGGGGTTGAGCAGTTCTTC; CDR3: CASSPQGGEKGVEQFF
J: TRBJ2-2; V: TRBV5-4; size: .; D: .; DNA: TGTGCCAGCAGCTTGAGTGGCGGGGAGGTCGGGGAGCTGTTTTTT; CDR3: CASSLSGGEVGELFF
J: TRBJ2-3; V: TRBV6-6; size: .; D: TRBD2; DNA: TGTGCCAGCAGTTCCGTGGGACTAGCGGGAGGAGTAACGCAGTATTTT; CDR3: CASSSVGLAGGVTQYF
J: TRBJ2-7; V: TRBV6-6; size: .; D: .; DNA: TGTGCCAGCAGTTCCGGGGACGGCTTACGCGAGCAGTACTTC; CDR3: CASSSGDGLREQYF
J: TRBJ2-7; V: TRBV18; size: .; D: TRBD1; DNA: TGTGCCAGCGCTTGGGACAGTACCTACGAGCAGTACTTC; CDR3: CASAWDSTYEQYF
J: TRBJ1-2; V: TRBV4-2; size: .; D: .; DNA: TGTGCCAGCAGCCAAGCGGGCACAGCAGTCTATGGCTACACCTTC; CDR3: CASSQAGTAVYGYTF
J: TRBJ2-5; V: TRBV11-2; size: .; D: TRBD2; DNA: TGTGCCAGCAGCCCATGGACTAGACAAGAGACCCAGTACTTC; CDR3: CASSPWTRQETQYF
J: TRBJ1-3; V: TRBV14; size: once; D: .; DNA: TGTGCCAGCAGCCCAGACTTCTTCTCTGGAAACACCATATATTTT; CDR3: CASSPDFFSGNTIYF
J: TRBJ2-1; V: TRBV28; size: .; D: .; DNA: TGTGCCAGCAGCCCCACGAGACAGAGCTCCTACAATGAGCAGTTCTTC; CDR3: CASSPTRQSSYNEQFF
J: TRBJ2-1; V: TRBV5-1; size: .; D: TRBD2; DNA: TGCGCCAGCCGACAAGGGACTAGGGTGGGCAATGAGCAGTTCTTC; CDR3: CASRQGTRVGNEQFF
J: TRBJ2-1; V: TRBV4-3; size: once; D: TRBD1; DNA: TGCGCCAGCAGCCAGGTCACAGGGGTCAATGAGCAGTTCTTC; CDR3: CASSQVTGVNEQFF